This T cell receptor beta chain is drawn from a study of cytomegalovirus exposure and HLA in healthy donors (dated by TCRdb to about 2017). The study in broad terms: In an earlier analysis of under 750 of the donors, around 290 Gb of sequence data and some 120 million unique TCR beta sequences from about 179 million T cells were reported. An early release that covered fewer than 750 HLA-typed donors contained approximately 320 gigabases of sequencing data and around 85 million unique TCR sequences. The genetic ancestry cluster associated with self-reported Caucasian donors included 80% to 90% of the 398 genotyped donors. The aim of the study was to test whether cataloging public T cell receptors could identify signatures of past pathogen exposure. The T cell repertoires of 666 subjects were profiled by immunosequencing and related to cytomegalovirus serostatus. Along with the roughly 610-subject first cohort, a separate validation cohort of 120 different subjects was used. To predict cytomegalovirus infection status, the study brought together high-throughput TCR immunosequencing, statistical association of individual TCRs with disease status, and machine learning. A later analysis re-examined previously published TCR beta repertoires from 610 or so donors and added high-resolution HLA genotyping to investigate patterns of TCR occurrence. Rather than using new phenotypic data, the later analysis identified candidate immune exposures from TCR beta sequences and from how often those sequences occurred across donors. To decide whether each TCR beta V gene segment behaved as functional or pseudogenic, an earlier analysis of over 500 of the donors relied on high-throughput TCR beta sequencing. Alongside the repertoire data, information on donor age, sex, ethnicity and CMV serostatus was compiled. A later genetic analysis took genome-wide SNP genotypes for about three fifths of the 666 donors and used that subset as a discovery cohort. Every repertoire in the discovery cohort had been generated on one and the same sequencing platform. Both class I and class II loci were covered by HLA typing, at four-digit resolution. Typing coverage varied by locus: roughly 629-630 donors for A, B, C, DRB1 and DQB1; around 560 for DQA1; more than 600 for DPA1; roughly 450 for DPB1. Because of strong linkage in the cohort, roughly five DR-DQ haplotypes were treated as single units for association and clustering. Among almost 400 genotyped donors of the cohort, an average of about 240,000 unique TCR beta nucleotide sequences were sequenced per donor, around 18% of them non-productive.

Findings and caveats that apply to the study as a whole: According to a later analysis, TCR association rates differed among HLA loci, with DRB1 alleles showing the most associated TCRs and HLA-C alleles showing the fewest. A total of roughly 160 TCR beta chains were listed by the study as associated with cytomegalovirus. In a later analysis, most CMV-associated TCR beta chains were found to appear HLA-restricted, with HLA associations seemingly driven largely by CMV exposure. The earlier analysis of nearly 600 of the donors excluded some 15 rarely observed V segments, including chromosome 9 orphons, because counts were too low. Immune exposure information for the cohort was limited to CMV serostatus. Across donors, most TCR sequences were observed very rarely, whereas some public TCRs were present in many individuals. In both the original and validation cohorts, the classifier was reported to diagnose cytomegalovirus status with high specificity and sensitivity. A cluster of highly shared sequence variants was judged likely to represent a technical artifact of the sequencing pipeline. Because some donors lacked HLA typing at each locus, the association tests relied only on the typed subset. Specific HLA alleles were associated with about 17,000 TCR beta sequences at a false discovery rate of 0.05 in a later analysis. A later analysis reported that several top co-occurrence clusters appeared linked to parvovirus B19, influenza, CMV and Epstein-Barr virus. In a later analysis, HLA-associated TCR beta chains were found to be more clonally expanded and to have lower generation probabilities than equally common non-associated chains. This cohort had only TCR beta chains sequenced, and the lack of alpha or paired-chain data limited which features could be detected. In a later genetic analysis, fewer N-insertions in productive TCRs were reported among donors in an Asian-associated ancestry cluster than the 666-donor mean. The presence/absence analyses assumed that sequencing depth was roughly uniform across donors, and that assumption may not be true. A further reported finding was that TCR beta sequences accurately predicted the HLA-A and HLA-B alleles for most subjects in the first cohort. In vitro tests confirmed that three of the cytomegalovirus-associated TCR beta chains recognize cytomegalovirus antigens. In an earlier analysis of some 500 of the donors, most TCR beta V segments appeared in productive rearrangements about 87% or about 30% of the time, broadly matching IMGT annotations. Assigning TCR associations to individual alleles was difficult when HLA alleles, especially DR and DQ, strongly co-occurred. Because the 87-base-pair reads could not distinguish some IMGT-functional V segments, including TRBV6-2 and TRBV6-3, those segments were excluded. Linkage disequilibrium might explain the correlated functional status among segregating V segments, but an unknown experimental factor could not be excluded. In a later genetic analysis, a missense DCLRE1C variant was associated with V-gene and J-gene trimming of TCR beta chains, and the association was replicated in an independent cohort. According to the authors, the approach could potentially be generalized to other disease states and immunological phenotypes.

The CDR3 runs 13 residues from the cysteine to the phenylalanine. Of the read, only the CDR3 DNA is kept; its 39 bases are in frame from base 1. From a lookup of the germline V gene, CDR1 and CDR2 are SNHLY and FYNNEI. Germline trimming: 7 bases from V, 4 bases from J; junction bases outside gene matches: 3. The library was generated by the immunoSEQ multiplex PCR assay. The multiplex PCR relied on a mix of 60 forward primers for TCR Vbeta segments and 13 reverse primers for TCR Jbeta segments. Amplification of the CDR3 region of rearranged TCR beta genes was performed with a multiplex PCR assay on genomic DNA. The Illumina HiSeq System was used to sequence the amplified TCR beta libraries as 87-base-pair reads. In the original analysis: A later analysis tallied roughly 76 million unique TCR beta chains across the roughly 610 repertoires, and around 12 million of those chains were shared by two or more donors. A nearest-neighbor algorithm error-corrected the raw reads and collapsed the reads into unique sequences, merging closely related sequences to remove PCR and sequencing errors. Alignment of CDR3 sequences to IMGT reference sequences was used to assign V, D and J gene segments. For a sequence to be retained, a match of at least six nucleotides was required to both a V gene segment and a J gene segment. A rearrangement was called productive if the CDR3 had no stop codons and remained in frame with V and J, and every other rearrangement was called non-productive. CDR3 was defined by IMGT convention, running from the second conserved V-encoded cysteine to the conserved J-encoded phenylalanine. The earlier analysis of more than 450 of the donors excluded sequences that lacked an unambiguous match to a single V gene segment. An earlier analysis of 550 to 650 of the donors classified V segments as functional when productive rearrangements were above 56.7% and as segregating when the standard deviation between donors was above 5%. To diagnose cytomegalovirus status from the catalog of TCR beta chain sequences, a statistical classification framework was built. In a later analysis, V and J genes were assigned by comparing TCR nucleotide sequences against IMGT/GENE-DB human TR gene sequences. The TCRdist pipeline was used in a later analysis to assign CDR3 sequences and most-parsimonious VDJ recombination scenarios. A later analysis defined each TCR beta chain by its CDR3 amino acid sequence plus V-gene family, and excluded reads lacking a unique V-gene family. In a later analysis, some 600 highly shared, low-generation-probability nucleotide sequences were removed to address suspected cross-contamination and a sequencing artifact. For each public chain, a later analysis derived a clonal expansion index from normalized ranks of inferred template counts within each repertoire. A later analysis computed generation probabilities with a VDJ recombination model fitted to out-of-frame rearrangements, and checked the results against IGoR. In a later analysis, hypergeometric tests were used to score TCR-TCR, TCR-HLA and TCR-CMV co-occurrence, with a repertoire-size bias correction applied to TCR pairs. A later analysis estimated false discovery rates by permuting HLA or CMV assignments 20 times. In a later analysis, co-occurring TCRs were grouped with DBSCAN, and TCRdist sequence similarity was added when clustering was performed within HLA-allele-positive subsets. Repertoires with fewer than 30,000 or more than 120,000 public chains, plus five repertoires with anomalous nucleotide sharing, were excluded from co-occurrence clustering. Drawn from immuneACCESS, this table holds only the in-frame rearrangements with V and J called that TCRdb kept. Clones are partly lost; checked studies trace under half to an unresolved V gene and leave the rest unexplained. V, J and clone size reflect that table, while D and trimming were determined from the DNA. Recorded for this sample are fewer than 200,000 clones; 75% to 85% of them occurred a single time. The top ten clonotypes cover just under 5% of the sample.

About this clone: The specificity of this receptor is unknown. The input lacks base qualities; no much larger clone sits a single base away.

The cohort comprised 670 or so healthy bone marrow donors. Cohort members were all nominally healthy when sampled, although unrecorded immune exposures were likely present. The donor was CMV seropositive and was included in the group of 250 to 350 seropositive cohort members. Each donor provided a peripheral blood sample, and peripheral blood mononuclear cells were used for TCR beta sequencing. The Qiagen DNeasy Blood Extraction Kit was used to extract genomic DNA from the blood cell samples. This TCR was recovered from a woman in her late teens or twenties in good health and CMV-seropositive. The chain is made from TRBV2 and TRBJ2-5; the junction holds 10 bases that match TRBD2. The sample taken for sequencing was PBMCs. The DNA reads as follows: TGTGCCAGCAAGCCTAGCGGGGGAGAGACCCAGTACTTC. It translates as CASKPSGGETQYF.